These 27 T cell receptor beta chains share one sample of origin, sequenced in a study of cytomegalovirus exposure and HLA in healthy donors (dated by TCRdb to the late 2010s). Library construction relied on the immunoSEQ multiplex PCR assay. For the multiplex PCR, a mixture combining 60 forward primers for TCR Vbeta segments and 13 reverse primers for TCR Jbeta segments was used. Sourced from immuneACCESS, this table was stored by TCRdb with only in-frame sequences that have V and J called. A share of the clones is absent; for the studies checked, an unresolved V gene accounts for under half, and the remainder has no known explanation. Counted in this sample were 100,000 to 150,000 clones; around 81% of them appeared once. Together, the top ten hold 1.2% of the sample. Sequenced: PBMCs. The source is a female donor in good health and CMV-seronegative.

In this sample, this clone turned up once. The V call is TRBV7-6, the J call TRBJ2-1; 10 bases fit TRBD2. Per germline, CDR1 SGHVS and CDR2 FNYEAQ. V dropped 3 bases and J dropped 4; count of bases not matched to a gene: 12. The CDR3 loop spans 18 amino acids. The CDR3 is CASSFAFRAGGVYNEQFF. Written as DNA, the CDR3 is TGTGCCAGCAGCTTCGCCTTTAGAGCGGGAGGGGTTTACAATGAGCAGTTCTTC.

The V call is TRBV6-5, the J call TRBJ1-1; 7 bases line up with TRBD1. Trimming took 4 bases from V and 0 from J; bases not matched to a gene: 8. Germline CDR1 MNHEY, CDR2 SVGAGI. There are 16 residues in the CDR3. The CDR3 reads CASSSPYRGMNTEAFF. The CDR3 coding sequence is TGTGCCAGCAGTTCACCTTACAGGGGCATGAACACTGAAGCTTTCTTT.

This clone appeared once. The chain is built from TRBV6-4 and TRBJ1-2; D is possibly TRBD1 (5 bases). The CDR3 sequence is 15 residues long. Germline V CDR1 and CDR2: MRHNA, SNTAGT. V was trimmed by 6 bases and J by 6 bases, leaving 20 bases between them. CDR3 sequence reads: CASRRTGLTPDGYTF. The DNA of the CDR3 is TGTGCCAGCAGACGCACGGGACTCACACCGGATGGCTACACCTTC.

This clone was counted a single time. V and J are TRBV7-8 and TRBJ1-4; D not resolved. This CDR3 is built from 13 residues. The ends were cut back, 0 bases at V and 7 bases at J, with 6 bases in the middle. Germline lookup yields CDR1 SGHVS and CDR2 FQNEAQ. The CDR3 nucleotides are TGTGCCAGCAGCTTAGCCGGTGGTGAAAAACTGTTTTTT. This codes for CASSLAGGEKLFF.

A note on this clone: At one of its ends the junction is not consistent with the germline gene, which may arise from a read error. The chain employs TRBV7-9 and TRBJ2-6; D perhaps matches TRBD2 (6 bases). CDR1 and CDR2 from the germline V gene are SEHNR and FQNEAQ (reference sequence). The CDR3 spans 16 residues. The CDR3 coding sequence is TGTGCCAGCCTAGCGTCATGGAGCTCTGGGGCCAACGTCTTGACTTTC. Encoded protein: CASLASWSSGANVLTF.

The CDR3, as DNA: TGTGCCAGCAGTCCCCTACCCGGGGCCTACGAGCAGTACTTC. Translated: CASSPLPGAYEQYF. The chain carries TRBV2 and TRBJ2-7, with D possibly matching TRBD2 (5 bases). Between the trimmed V and J ends, which lost 5 bases and 2 bases, there was a span of 13 bases. The CDR3 is 14 amino acids. Germline V gene data show CDR1 as SNHLY and CDR2 as FYNNEI.

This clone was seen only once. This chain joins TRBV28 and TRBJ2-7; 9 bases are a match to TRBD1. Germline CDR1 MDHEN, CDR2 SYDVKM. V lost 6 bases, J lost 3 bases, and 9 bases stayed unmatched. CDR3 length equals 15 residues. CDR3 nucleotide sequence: TGTGCCAGCAGAGCCGGGACAGGGACCGGCTACGAGCAGTACTTC. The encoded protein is CASRAGTGTGYEQYF.

The DNA of the CDR3 is TGTGCCAGCAGCAAAAGGGCAGGGGGCAAGGGGGAGCAGTACTTC. Translating gives CASSKRAGGKGEQYF. The chain employs TRBV2 and TRBJ2-7, with 8 nucleotides matching TRBD1. Trimming cost V 6 bases and J 7 bases; bases outside gene matches: 14. Per the germline V gene, CDR1 is SNHLY and CDR2 is FYNNEI. The CDR3 consists of 15 residues.

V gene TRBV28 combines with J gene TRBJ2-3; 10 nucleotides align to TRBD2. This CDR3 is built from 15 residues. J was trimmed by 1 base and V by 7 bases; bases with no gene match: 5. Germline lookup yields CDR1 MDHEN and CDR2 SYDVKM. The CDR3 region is CASNSLAGGTDTQYF. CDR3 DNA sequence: TGTGCCAGCAATAGCCTAGCGGGGGGCACAGATACGCAGTATTTT.

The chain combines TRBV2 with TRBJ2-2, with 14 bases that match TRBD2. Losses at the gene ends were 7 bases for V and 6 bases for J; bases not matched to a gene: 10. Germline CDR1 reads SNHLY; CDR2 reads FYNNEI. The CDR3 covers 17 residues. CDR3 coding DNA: TGTGCCAGCATCGAGACTAGCGGGGGGGCTCGGGCCGGGGAGCTGTTTTTT. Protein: CASIETSGGARAGELFF.

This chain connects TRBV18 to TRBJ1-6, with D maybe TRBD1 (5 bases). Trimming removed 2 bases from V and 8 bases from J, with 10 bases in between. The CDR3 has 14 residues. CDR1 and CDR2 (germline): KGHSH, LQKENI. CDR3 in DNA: TGTGCCAGCTCACCAAATTTCAGGGATTCACCCCTCCACTTT. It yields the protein CASSPNFRDSPLHF.

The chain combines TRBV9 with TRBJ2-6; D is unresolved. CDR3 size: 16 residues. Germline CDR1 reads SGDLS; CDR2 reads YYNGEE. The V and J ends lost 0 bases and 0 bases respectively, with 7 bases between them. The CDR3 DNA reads TGTGCCAGCAGCGTAGGCAAGCGCTCTGGGGCCAACGTCCTGACTTTC. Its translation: CASSVGKRSGANVLTF.

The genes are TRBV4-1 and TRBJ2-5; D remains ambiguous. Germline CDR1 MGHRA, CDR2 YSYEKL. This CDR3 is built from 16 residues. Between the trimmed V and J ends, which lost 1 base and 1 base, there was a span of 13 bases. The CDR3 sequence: CASSQGFSVLQETQYF. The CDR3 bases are TGCGCCAGCAGCCAAGGTTTTTCCGTCCTCCAAGAGACCCAGTACTTC.

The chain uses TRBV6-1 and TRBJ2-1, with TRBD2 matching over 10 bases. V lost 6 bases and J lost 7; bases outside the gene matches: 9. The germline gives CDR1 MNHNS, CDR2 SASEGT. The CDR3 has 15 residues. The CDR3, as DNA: TGTGCCAGCAGCCCGCTAGCGGGAGATAAAAATGAGCAGTTCTTC. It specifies CASSPLAGDKNEQFF.

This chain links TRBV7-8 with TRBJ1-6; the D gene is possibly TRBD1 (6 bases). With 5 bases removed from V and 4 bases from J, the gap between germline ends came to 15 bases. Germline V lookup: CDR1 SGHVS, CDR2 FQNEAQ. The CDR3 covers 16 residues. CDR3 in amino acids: CASSAVTGRYNSPLHF. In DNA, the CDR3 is TGTGCCAGCAGCGCCGTGACAGGCAGATATAATTCACCCCTCCACTTT. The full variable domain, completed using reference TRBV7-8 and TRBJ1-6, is GAGVSQSPRYKVAKRGQDVALRCDPISGHVSLFWYQQALGQGPEFLTYFQNEAQLDKSGLPSDRFFAERPEGSVSTLKIQRTQQEDSAVYLCASSAVTGRYNSPLHFGNGTRLTVT.

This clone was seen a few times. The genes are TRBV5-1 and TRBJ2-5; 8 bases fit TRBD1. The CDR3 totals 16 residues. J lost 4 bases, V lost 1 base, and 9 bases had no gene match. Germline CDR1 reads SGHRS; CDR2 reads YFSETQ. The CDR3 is CASSLPQGALGETQYF. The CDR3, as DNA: TGCGCCAGCAGCTTGCCCCAGGGGGCGTTAGGAGAGACCCAGTACTTC. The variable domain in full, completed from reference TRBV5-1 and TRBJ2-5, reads KAGVTQTPRYLIKTRGQQVTLSCSPISGHRSVSWYQQTPGQGLQFLFEYFSETQRNKGNFPGRFSGRQFSNSRSEMNVSTLELGDSALYLCASSLPQGALGETQYFGPGTRLLVL.

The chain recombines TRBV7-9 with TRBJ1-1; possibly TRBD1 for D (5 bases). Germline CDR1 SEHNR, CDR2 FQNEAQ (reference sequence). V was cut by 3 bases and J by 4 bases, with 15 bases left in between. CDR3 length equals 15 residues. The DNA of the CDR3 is TGTGCCAGCAGCTTCGGAGACCTAGGGGCCACTGAAGCTTTCTTT. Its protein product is CASSFGDLGATEAFF. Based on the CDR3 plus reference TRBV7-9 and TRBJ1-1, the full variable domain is DTGVSQNPRHKITKRGQNVTFRCDPISEHNRLYWYRQTLGQGPEFLTYFQNEAQLEKSRLLSDRFSAERPKGSFSTLEIQRTEQGDSAMYLCASSFGDLGATEAFFGQGTRLTVV.

In DNA, the CDR3 is TGTGCCAGCAGCCCCACTTACAATGAGCAGTTCTTC. This encodes CASSPTYNEQFF. The chain employs TRBV11-2 and TRBJ2-1; D remains unclear. CDR1 and CDR2 from the germline V gene are SGHAT and FQNNGV. The length of the CDR3 is 12 residues. Trimming removed 5 bases at V and 4 bases at J, with 6 bases between.

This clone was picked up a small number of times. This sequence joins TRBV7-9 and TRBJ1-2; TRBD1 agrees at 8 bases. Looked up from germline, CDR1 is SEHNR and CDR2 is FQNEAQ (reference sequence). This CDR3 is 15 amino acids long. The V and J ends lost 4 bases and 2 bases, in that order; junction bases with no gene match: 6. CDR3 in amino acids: CASSSQGAANYGYTF. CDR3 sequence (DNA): TGTGCCAGCAGCTCTCAGGGGGCTGCGAACTATGGCTACACCTTC.

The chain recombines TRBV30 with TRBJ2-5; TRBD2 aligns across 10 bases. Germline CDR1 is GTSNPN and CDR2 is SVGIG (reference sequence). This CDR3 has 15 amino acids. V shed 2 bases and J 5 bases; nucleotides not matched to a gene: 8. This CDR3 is CAWSSRLAGVETQYF. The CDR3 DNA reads TGTGCCTGGAGTTCTCGGCTAGCGGGAGTTGAGACCCAGTACTTC.

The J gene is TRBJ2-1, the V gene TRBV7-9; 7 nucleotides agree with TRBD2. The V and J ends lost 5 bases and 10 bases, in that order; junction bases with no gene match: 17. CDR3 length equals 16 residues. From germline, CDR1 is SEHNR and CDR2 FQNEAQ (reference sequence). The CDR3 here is CASSPRVWRELAEQFF. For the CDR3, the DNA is TGTGCCAGCAGCCCGCGTGTGTGGCGCGAACTAGCGGAGCAGTTCTTC.

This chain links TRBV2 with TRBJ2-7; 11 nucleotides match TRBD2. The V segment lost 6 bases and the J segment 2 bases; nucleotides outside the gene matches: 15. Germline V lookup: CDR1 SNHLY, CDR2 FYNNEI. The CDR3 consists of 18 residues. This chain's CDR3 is CASRERKTSGTQTYEQYF. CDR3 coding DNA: TGTGCCAGCAGGGAACGGAAGACTAGCGGGACCCAGACCTACGAGCAGTACTTC.

The CDR3, as DNA: TGTGCCAGTAGCGTCGCCCCTCTGGCTGGCGGGGAGCTGTTTTTT. This encodes CASSVAPLAGGELFF. This sequence joins TRBV19 and TRBJ2-2; no clear D gene. Germline V gene data show CDR1 as LNHDA and CDR2 as SQIVND (reference sequence). V lost 6 bases, J lost 7 bases, and 18 bases lay in between. The CDR3 spans 15 residues.

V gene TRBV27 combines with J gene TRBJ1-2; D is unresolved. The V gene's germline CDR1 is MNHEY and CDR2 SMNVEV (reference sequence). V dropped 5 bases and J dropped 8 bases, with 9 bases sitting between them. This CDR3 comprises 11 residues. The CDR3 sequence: CASSGGGGYTF. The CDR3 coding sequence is TGTGCCAGCAGTGGAGGAGGCGGCTACACCTTC.

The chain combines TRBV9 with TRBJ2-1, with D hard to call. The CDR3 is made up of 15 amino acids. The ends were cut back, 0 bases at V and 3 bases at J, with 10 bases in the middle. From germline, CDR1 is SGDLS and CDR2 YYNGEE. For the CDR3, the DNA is TGTGCCAGCAGCGTAGATGGCGGCAACTACAATGAGCAGTTCTTC. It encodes CASSVDGGNYNEQFF.

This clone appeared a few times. CDR3: CASSLSGGVREPQHF. For the CDR3, the DNA is TGTGCCAGCAGCCTGTCAGGGGGCGTGAGGGAACCCCAGCATTTT. This chain uses TRBV7-8 with TRBJ1-5; 8 bases map to TRBD1. Germline V CDR1 and CDR2: SGHVS, FQNEAQ. V shed 5 bases, J shed 10 bases, and the junction held 13 bases outside the gene matches. The CDR3 runs 15 residues.

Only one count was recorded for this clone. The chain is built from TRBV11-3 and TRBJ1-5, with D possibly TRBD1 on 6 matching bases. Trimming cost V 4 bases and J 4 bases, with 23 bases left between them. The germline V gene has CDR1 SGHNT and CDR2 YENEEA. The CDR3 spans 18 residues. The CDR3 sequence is CASSSLLGLSRGNQPQHF. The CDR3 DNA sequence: TGTGCCAGCAGCTCGCTGTTGGGACTAAGCAGGGGTAATCAGCCCCAGCATTTT.